The clone carrying this T cell receptor (beta chain) appeared many times. The antigen remains undetermined. An expansion of CD8+CD57+ cells by flow cytometry had been shown in patients chosen for sequencing. Patients had undergone no therapy by the time their blood was sampled. This entry belongs to a study of CD8+CD57+ T cells in acquired aplastic anemia. According to the study, genomic DNA was the template for TCR beta VDJ and CDR3 profiling. One entry per CDR3 protein results from TCRdb running MiXCR on the reads. The profile covers some 140,000 distinct CDR3 sequences, with roughly half appearing a single time and more than 10% taken by the ten largest. V was clipped by 5 bases and J by 2 bases; unmatched bases: 4. Germline V gives CDR1 SGHAT, CDR2 FQDESV (reference sequence). This CDR3 spans 16 amino acids. Study outcomes and limitations: Overlapping CD8+ CDR3 repertoires of patients and controls contained some 30 shared sequences.

The sequence was collected from a human donor with aplastic anemia. Input material: sorted CD4+, CD8+, or CD8+CD57+ T cells (not recorded which) from PBMCs. V usage is TRBV11-1 and J usage is TRBJ2-3; 13 bases align to TRBD2. CDR3 amino acids: CASSHGLAGDTDTQYF. CDR3 nucleotides: TGTGCCAGCAGCCACGGACTAGCGGGAGACACAGATACGCAGTATTTT.